The 10 T cell receptor beta chains below come from one sample, sequenced in a study of response to subunit inactivated influenza vaccine. TCRdb re-called the RT-PCR reads with MiXCR, one entry per CDR3 protein. This sample yields roughly 650,000 distinct CDR3 sequences, of which 12% to 15% are seen a single time; 7.5% to 8% belongs to the top ten. Sequencing was performed on PBMCs from blood, taken roughly 15 days before vaccination. These receptors were obtained from a man aged 50-60 years who received an inactivated influenza vaccine.

J is TRBJ2-1 and V is TRBV6-2 or TRBV6-3; TRBD1 aligns across 7 bases. This CDR3 is built from 11 residues. Germline CDR1 reads MNHEY; CDR2 reads SVGEGT. The CDR3 sequence is CASRQGDEQFF. The CDR3 DNA follows: TGTGCGTCCCGACAGGGCGATGAGCAGTTCTTC.

This clonotype was observed many times. The chain is built from TRBV7-2 and TRBJ1-2; 8 nucleotides agree with TRBD1. CDR1 is SGHTA and CDR2 is FQGNSA in the germline V gene. CDR3 length equals 14 residues. J was trimmed by 7 bases and V by 5 bases; bases with no gene match: 9. The CDR3 DNA reads TGTGCCAGCAGCCCAGGGGGCGCCGCCGCTGGCTACACCTTC. It encodes CASSPGGAAAGYTF.

This clonotype occurred many times. The chain is built from TRBV5-1 and TRBJ2-3; weak D call: TRBD2 (5 bases). This CDR3 spans 15 amino acids. The germline gives CDR1 SGHRS, CDR2 YFSETQ. Trimming cost V 4 bases and J 0 bases, with 12 bases left between them. Here the CDR3 DNA reads TGCGCCAGCAGCCTCGGACTGACTAGCACAGATACGCAGTATTTT. Protein: CASSLGLTSTDTQYF. Together with reference TRBV5-1 and TRBJ2-3, the CDR3 gives the full variable domain: KAGVTQTPRYLIKTRGQQVTLSCSPISGHRSVSWYQQTPGQGLQFLFEYFSETQRNKGNFPGRFSGRQFSNSRSEMNVSTLELGDSALYLCASSLGLTSTDTQYFGPGTRLTVL.

In this sample, this clonotype turned up a few times. The V and J genes are TRBV27 and TRBJ2-2; D is unclear. CDR3 length equals 19 residues. Germline lookup yields CDR1 MNHEY and CDR2 SMNVEV (reference sequence). V was pared by 2 bases and J by 1 base, with 20 bases between. The CDR3 region has the DNA TGTGCCAGCAGTTTACGGCTAGAAAAATTCGAAGTGAACACCGGGGAGCTGTTTTTT. Amino acid sequence: CASSLRLEKFEVNTGELFF.

This clonotype was observed a handful of times. This sequence joins TRBV29-1 and TRBJ2-5; 7 nucleotides line up with TRBD1. There are 14 residues in the CDR3. The germline V gene encodes CDR1 SQVTM and CDR2 ANQGSEA. Trimming cost V 7 bases and J 2 bases; bases outside gene matches: 10. The DNA of the CDR3 is TGCAGCGCGACCTTGGGGACAGTTCAAGAGACCCAGTACTTC. Amino acid sequence: CSATLGTVQETQYF.

This clonotype was detected only a few times. This rearrangement joins TRBV28 to TRBJ2-3; 9 positions match TRBD2. Germline V gene data show CDR1 as MDHEN and CDR2 as SYDVKM. V lost 1 base to trimming and J lost 5 bases; unmatched junction nucleotides: 4. CDR3 length equals 15 residues. In DNA form, the CDR3 reads TGTGCCAGCAGTTTATTAGCGGGGGTTAAAGATACGCAGTATTTT. Protein product: CASSLLAGVKDTQYF.

This clonotype was detected a few times. The genes are TRBV6-7 and TRBJ1-5; D possibly corresponds to TRBD1 (5 bases). TRBV6-7 is flagged as an ORF with uncertain function. Trimming shortened V by 0 bases and J by 4 bases, and 10 bases separated the two germline ends. This CDR3 contains 15 residues. CDR3 nucleotides: TGTGCCAGCAGTTACTCCGGGACCCCAAATCAGCCCCAGCATTTT. This encodes CASSYSGTPNQPQHF.

This clonotype has only a few counts. One junction end does not reproduce the germline sequence, and a read error may be involved. The chain carries TRBV29-1 and TRBJ2-3; the D gene is possibly TRBD1 (5 bases). From germline, CDR1 is SQVTM and CDR2 ANQGSEA. CDR3 length equals 13 residues. CDR3 sequence: CSVEPRALDTQFF. CDR3 coding DNA: TGCAGCGTTGAGCCCAGGGCCCTAGATACGCAGTTTTTT.

This clonotype was observed a few times. The chain carries TRBV7-9 and TRBJ1-5, with D perhaps TRBD1 (6 bases). V lost 5 bases and J lost 6, with 11 bases in between. The CDR3 consists of 13 residues. The V gene's germline CDR1 is SEHNR and CDR2 FQNEAQ (reference sequence). The CDR3 loop is CASSPSGAQPQHF. CDR3 DNA: TGTGCCAGCAGCCCCTCAGGGGCTCAGCCCCAGCATTTT.

The genes are TRBV16 and TRBJ2-4, with 8 bases that match TRBD2. The germline V gene has CDR1 KGHSY and CDR2 FQNENV. Unmatched junction bases numbered 5, after V lost 1 base and J lost 6 bases. CDR3 length equals 15 residues. This CDR3 reads CASSQLSGGGNIQYF. For the CDR3, the DNA is TGTGCCAGCAGCCAATTAAGCGGGGGCGGAAACATTCAGTACTTC. Looking up the rest from reference TRBV16 and TRBJ2-4 gives the full variable domain: GEEVAQTPKHLVRGEGQKAKLYCAPIKGHSYVFWYQQVLKNEFKFLISFQNENVFDETGMPKERFSAKCLPNSPCSLEIQATKLEDSAVYFCASSQLSGGGNIQYFGAGTRLSVL.